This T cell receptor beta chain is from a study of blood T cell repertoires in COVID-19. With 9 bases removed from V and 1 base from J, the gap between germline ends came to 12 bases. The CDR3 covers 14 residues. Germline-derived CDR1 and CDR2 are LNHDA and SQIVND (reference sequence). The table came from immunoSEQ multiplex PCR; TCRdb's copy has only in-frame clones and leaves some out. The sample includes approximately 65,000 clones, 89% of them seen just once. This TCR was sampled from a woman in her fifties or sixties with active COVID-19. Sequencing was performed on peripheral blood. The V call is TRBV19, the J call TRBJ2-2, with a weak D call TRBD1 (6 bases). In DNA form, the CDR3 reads TGTGCCAGCGCGACAGGATTGAACACCGGGGAGCTGTTTTTT. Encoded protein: CASATGLNTGELFF. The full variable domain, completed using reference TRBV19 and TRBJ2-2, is DGGITQSPKYLFRKEGQNVTLSCEQNLNHDAMYWYRQDPGQGLRLIYYSQIVNDFQKGDIAEGYSVSREKKESFPLTVTSAQKNPTAFYLCASATGLNTGELFFGEGSRLTVL.